This entry lists 12 T cell receptor beta chains sequenced from one sample in a study of shared clonotypes between healthy human individuals. Cells designated naive CD8 were CD45RO-negative and were positively selected for CCR7, with terminally differentiated effector memory CD45RA+ cells excluded. Repertoires were generated with immunoSEQ multiplex PCR, while TCRdb's copy carries only in-frame clones and drops some. The sample consists of some 2 million clones, approximately 94% of them appearing once. The sample taken for sequencing was naive CD8+ T cells sorted from blood. These receptors all stem from a man younger than 30 in good health.

The V and J genes are TRBV7-8 and TRBJ1-1, with D unresolved. The CDR3 totals 16 residues. Germline CDR1 is SGHVS and CDR2 is FQNEAQ. Trimming removed 1 base at V and 3 bases at J, with 15 bases between. DNA of the CDR3: TGTGCCAGCAGCTTAGGGCGGGGAATGGGCGACACTGAAGCTTTCTTT. As protein: CASSLGRGMGDTEAFF.

The chain carries TRBV19 and TRBJ2-5, with 7 nucleotides matching TRBD2. Germline values: CDR1 LNHDA, CDR2 SQIVND (reference sequence). The CDR3 runs 13 residues. With 0 bases clipped from V and 7 bases from J, the junction kept 2 bases outside the gene matches. This CDR3 is CASSIDREGTQYF. The CDR3 nucleotides are TGTGCCAGTAGTATAGACAGGGAGGGGACCCAGTACTTC.

The chain is built from TRBV6-1 and TRBJ2-1, with D perhaps TRBD1 (5 bases). This CDR3 is 14 amino acids long. Germline V gene data show CDR1 as MNHNS and CDR2 as SASEGT. The V end lost 4 bases, the J end lost 5 bases, and 12 bases lay between the germline ends. CDR3 nucleotide sequence: TGTGCCAGCAGTGTCAGGGTACCGGACAATGAGCAGTTCTTC. It is translated as CASSVRVPDNEQFF.

V gene TRBV2 combines with J gene TRBJ2-5; TRBD1 might be the D (5 bases). The CDR3 runs 16 residues. Germline V lookup: CDR1 SNHLY, CDR2 FYNNEI. Trimming pared 2 bases from V and 5 bases from J, leaving 18 bases between. DNA of the CDR3: TGTGCCAGCAGTGAAACTCCAGGACAAGGATTGGAGACCCAGTACTTC. Encoded protein: CASSETPGQGLETQYF.

The chain couples TRBV27 to TRBJ2-5; D gene uncertain. The ends were cut back, 3 bases at V and 1 base at J, with 9 bases in the middle. The germline CDR1 and CDR2 sequences are MNHEY and SMNVEV (reference sequence). The CDR3 sequence is 14 residues long. CDR3 amino acids: CASSLSAFQETQYF. The CDR3 DNA reads TGTGCCAGCAGTTTGTCTGCATTCCAAGAGACCCAGTACTTC.

This sequence joins TRBV28 and TRBJ1-3; the D gene is possibly TRBD1 (5 bases). With 2 bases removed from V and 0 bases from J, the gap between germline ends came to 11 bases. CDR1 and CDR2 from the germline V gene are MDHEN and SYDVKM. CDR3 size: 16 residues. CDR3 sequence: CASSLPGTVSGNTIYF. The CDR3 DNA follows: TGTGCCAGCAGTTTACCCGGGACTGTCTCTGGAAACACCATATATTTT.

CDR3 protein: CAWGQQGFNTDTQYF. CDR3 in DNA: TGTGCCTGGGGCCAGCAGGGGTTTAACACAGATACGCAGTATTTT. The gene calls are TRBV30 and TRBJ2-3; the D gene is possibly TRBD1 (6 bases). Trimming removed 5 bases from V and 2 bases from J, with 17 bases in between. The length of the CDR3 is 15 residues. The germline CDR1 and CDR2 sequences are GTSNPN and SVGIG (reference sequence).

CDR3 nucleotide sequence: TGTGCCAGCAGCGTAGGGGCCCATTCGGGCACTGAAGCTTTCTTT. It is translated as CASSVGAHSGTEAFF. The chain is built from TRBV9 and TRBJ1-1; D is uncertain. This CDR3 contains 15 residues. CDR1 is SGDLS, CDR2 YYNGEE, per germline. V was pared by 0 bases and J by 4 bases, with 13 bases between.

The V and J genes are TRBV29-1 and TRBJ1-2; weak D call: TRBD1 (5 bases). Germline assignment: CDR1 SQVTM and CDR2 ANQGSEA. This CDR3 comprises 18 residues. Trimming shortened V by 0 bases and J by 9 bases, and 29 bases separated the two germline ends. CDR3 region: CSVEDRAHRSKGIWSYTF. CDR3 in DNA: TGCAGCGTTGAAGATCGGGCGCACAGGTCAAAGGGTATATGGAGCTACACCTTC.

The rearrangement joins TRBV4-1 to TRBJ2-7; the D call may be TRBD1 or TRBD2 (6 bases each). CDR1 is MGHRA and CDR2 is YSYEKL in the germline V gene. This CDR3 region has 14 residues. V was clipped by 4 bases and J by 6 bases, with 16 bases between them. The CDR3 coding sequence is TGCGCCAGCAGCCCCGGCTGGGGGGCTTCCGAGCAGTACTTC. Encoded protein: CASSPGWGASEQYF.

This rearrangement joins TRBV10-2 to TRBJ1-1; the D is unclear. V was shortened by 5 bases and J by 5 bases, with 9 bases between the two germline ends. The CDR3 runs 12 residues. Germline-derived CDR1 and CDR2 are WSHSY and SAAADI. The CDR3 DNA reads as TGCGCCAGCAGTCACGGTCTTACTGAAGCTTTCTTT. This codes for CASSHGLTEAFF.

This chain uses TRBV13 with TRBJ1-3; D might be TRBD1 (6 bases). V was clipped by 5 bases and J by 8 bases, with 16 bases between them. The CDR3 contains 14 residues. The V gene's germline CDR1 is PRHDT and CDR2 FYEKMQ (reference sequence). CDR3 loop: CASSGPEGGDTIYF. The CDR3 DNA follows: TGTGCCAGCAGCGGTCCGGAGGGGGGAGACACCATATATTTT.